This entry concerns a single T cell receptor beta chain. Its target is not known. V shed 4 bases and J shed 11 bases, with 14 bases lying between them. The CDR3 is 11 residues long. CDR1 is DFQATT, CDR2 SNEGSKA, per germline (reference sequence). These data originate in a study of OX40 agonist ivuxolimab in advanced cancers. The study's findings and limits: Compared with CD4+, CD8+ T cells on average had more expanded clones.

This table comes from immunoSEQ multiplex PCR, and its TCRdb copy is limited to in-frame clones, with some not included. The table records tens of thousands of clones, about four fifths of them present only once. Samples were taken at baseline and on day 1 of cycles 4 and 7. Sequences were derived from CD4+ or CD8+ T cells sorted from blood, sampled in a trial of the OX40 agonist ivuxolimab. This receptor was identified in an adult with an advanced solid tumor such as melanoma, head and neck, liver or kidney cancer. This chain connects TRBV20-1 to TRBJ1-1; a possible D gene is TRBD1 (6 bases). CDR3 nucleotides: TGCAGTGCTAAAGACAGGTCGAAGGCTTTCTTT. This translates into CSAKDRSKAFF.